The 25 T cell receptor beta chains in this list originate from one sample, sequenced in a study of shared clonotypes between healthy human individuals. Produced via immunoSEQ multiplex PCR; TCRdb's table is partial and in-frame only. The data hold 1.4 million or so clones, with 98% to 99% observed a single time. The specimen was naive CD4+ T cells sorted from blood. Described subset: CD45RA+ positively selected. The receptors here all came from a young man in good health.

Comments on this clone: Other nucleotide sequences in the sample specify the same CDR3. The chain carries TRBV5-4 and TRBJ1-1, with 9 bases identical to TRBD1. The length of the CDR3 is 15 residues. V lost 3 bases and J lost 0; bases outside the gene matches: 3. Germline CDR1 SGHNT, CDR2 YYREEE (reference sequence). The CDR3 DNA sequence: TGTGCCAGCAGCTCGGGACAGGGTTTGAACACTGAAGCTTTCTTT. Protein product: CASSSGQGLNTEAFF.

This clone was seen only once. The V gene is TRBV19, the J gene TRBJ2-2, with 7 bases aligning to TRBD2. V trimming: 4 bases; J trimming: 5 bases; junction bases outside the gene matches: 4. Germline V CDR1 and CDR2: LNHDA, SQIVND (reference sequence). This CDR3 has 14 amino acids. CDR3 DNA: TGTGCCAGTAGTACCCGGGGAGGGACCGGGGAGCTGTTTTTT. Protein sequence: CASSTRGGTGELFF.

To note about this clone: Within the sample, other DNA sequences also encode this same CDR3. The rearrangement links TRBV19 to TRBJ2-7; D unclear. Germline lookup yields CDR1 LNHDA and CDR2 SQIVND (reference sequence). The CDR3 length is 14 residues. V shed 2 bases and J shed 2 bases, with 10 bases lying between them. The CDR3 sequence is CASSISVPTYEQYF. The DNA for the CDR3 is TGTGCCAGTAGTATAAGTGTCCCGACCTACGAGCAGTACTTC.

This clone has only one observation. Different DNA sequences within this sample yield the same CDR3. This chain connects TRBV7-9 to TRBJ2-1; D might be TRBD1 (6 bases). Trimming removed 3 bases at V and 3 bases at J, with 6 bases between. The CDR3 is 13 amino acids. Germline V gene lookup returns CDR1 SEHNR and CDR2 FQNEAQ (reference sequence). The CDR3 protein is CASSLDSYNEQFF. CDR3 coding DNA: TGTGCCAGCAGCTTGGACAGCTACAATGAGCAGTTCTTC. Full variable domain (outside the CDR3, taken from reference TRBV7-9 and TRBJ2-1): DTGVSQNPRHKITKRGQNVTFRCDPISEHNRLYWYRQTLGQGPEFLTYFQNEAQLEKSRLLSDRFSAERPKGSFSTLEIQRTEQGDSAMYLCASSLDSYNEQFFGPGTRLTVL.

The rearrangement links TRBV19 to TRBJ1-5; D possibly corresponds to TRBD1 (5 bases). There are 15 residues in the CDR3. The V end lost 4 bases, the J end lost 9 bases, and 19 bases lay between the germline ends. Germline CDR1 LNHDA, CDR2 SQIVND (reference sequence). The chain's CDR3 is CASSKARQGSGPQHF. In DNA, the CDR3 is TGTGCCAGTAGTAAAGCTAGGCAGGGCTCGGGGCCCCAGCATTTT.

The CDR3: CASSRGGGTALGYTF. The CDR3 coding sequence is TGTGCCAGCAGTCGCGGGGGCGGGACAGCCTTGGGCTACACCTTC. The genes are TRBV28 and TRBJ1-2; TRBD1 aligns across 7 bases. CDR3 size: 15 residues. Trimming at V came to 5 bases and at J to 8 bases, leaving 14 bases not matched to a gene. Looked up from germline, CDR1 is MDHEN and CDR2 is SYDVKM.

This clone appeared a single time. This chain joins TRBV13 and TRBJ2-7; D may match TRBD1 or TRBD2 (6 bases each). Germline lookup yields CDR1 PRHDT and CDR2 FYEKMQ (reference sequence). The CDR3 is 14 amino acids. Trimming shortened V by 4 bases and J by 6 bases, and 16 bases separated the two germline ends. DNA for the CDR3: TGTGCCAGCAGCTCCACTTGGGGGGCCTCCGAGCAGTACTTC. This translates into CASSSTWGASEQYF.

The chain joins TRBV7-2 to TRBJ2-2; 9 nucleotides align to TRBD1. Germline-derived CDR1 and CDR2 are SGHTA and FQGNSA. V lost 5 bases and J lost 9; bases outside the gene matches: 7. The CDR3 sequence is 14 residues long. This CDR3 is CASSGDRVFRELFF. CDR3 DNA: TGTGCCAGCAGCGGGGACAGGGTATTCCGGGAGCTGTTTTTT.

V and J are TRBV9 and TRBJ2-7; D not certain. V lost 4 bases, J lost 1 base, and 9 bases lay in between. Germline CDR1 reads SGDLS; CDR2 reads YYNGEE. This CDR3 has 13 residues. CDR3 bases: TGTGCCAGCAGCCCCTACAGTTCCTACGAGCAGTACTTC. Amino acids: CASSPYSSYEQYF.

V usage is TRBV6-5 and J usage is TRBJ2-7, with D possibly being TRBD2 (6 bases). The CDR3 is 14 residues long. Germline CDR1 is MNHEY and CDR2 is SVGAGI. Trimming removed 4 bases from V and 3 bases from J, with 13 bases in between. CDR3 sequence: CASSSPRDFYEQYF. For the CDR3, the DNA is TGTGCCAGCAGTTCCCCCCGGGACTTCTACGAGCAGTACTTC.

J is TRBJ2-2 and V is TRBV5-1; 7 nucleotides agree with TRBD1. CDR3 length: 16 amino acids. After removal of 0 bases from V and 6 bases from J, the junction contained 8 bases not matched to a gene. Germline V gene data show CDR1 as SGHRS and CDR2 as YFSETQ. The CDR3 protein is CASSLEGARLAGELFF. Written as DNA, the CDR3 is TGCGCCAGCAGCTTGGAGGGGGCCCGGCTGGCCGGGGAGCTGTTTTTT. The variable domain in full, with the rest retrieved from reference TRBV5-1 and TRBJ2-2, is KAGVTQTPRYLIKTRGQQVTLSCSPISGHRSVSWYQQTPGQGLQFLFEYFSETQRNKGNFPGRFSGRQFSNSRSEMNVSTLELGDSALYLCASSLEGARLAGELFFGEGSRLTVL.

The rearrangement links TRBV5-1 to TRBJ2-1, with 9 bases lining up with TRBD1. Looked up from germline, CDR1 is SGHRS and CDR2 is YFSETQ. Losses at the gene ends were 4 bases for V and 4 bases for J; bases not matched to a gene: 6. The CDR3 is 15 amino acids. The CDR3 is CASSLRDRVYNEQFF. The CDR3 nucleotides read TGCGCCAGCAGCCTACGGGACAGGGTTTACAATGAGCAGTTCTTC.

This clone was counted a single time. V is TRBV7-9 and J is TRBJ2-7, with D unresolved. Germline V gene sequence: CDR1 SEHNR, CDR2 FQNEAQ (reference sequence). The CDR3 totals 13 residues. The ends were cut back, 3 bases at V and 3 bases at J, with 9 bases in the middle. This chain's CDR3 is CASSLQADYEQYF. CDR3 DNA: TGTGCCAGCAGCTTGCAGGCTGACTACGAGCAGTACTTC.

V and J are TRBV10-3 and TRBJ1-2, with 7 bases matching TRBD1. The CDR3 covers 13 residues. The J segment lost 3 bases and the V segment lost 3 bases, leaving 1 base of the junction unmatched. Germline V gene data show CDR1 as ENHRY and CDR2 as SYGVKD. The CDR3 loop reads CAISEGTDYGYTF. As DNA, the CDR3 is TGTGCCATCAGTGAAGGGACAGACTATGGCTACACCTTC.

V gene TRBV6-4 combines with J gene TRBJ2-7, with D hard to call. Per germline, CDR1 MRHNA and CDR2 SNTAGT. Trimming removed 0 bases from V and 3 bases from J, with 15 bases in between. This CDR3 contains 16 residues. DNA of the CDR3: TGTGCCAGCAGTGACTCGTTCAACTGGTTGGTCTACGAGCAGTACTTC. Its translation is CASSDSFNWLVYEQYF.

The chain uses TRBV7-2 and TRBJ2-7; the D is unclear. This CDR3 is 14 amino acids long. Trimming stripped 2 bases from V and 4 bases from J, with 12 bases between. From germline, CDR1 is SGHTA and CDR2 FQGNSA. CDR3 in amino acids: CASSLFPGLYEQYF. The CDR3 DNA sequence: TGTGCCAGCAGCTTATTCCCCGGTCTTTACGAGCAGTACTTC.

DNA for the CDR3: TGTGCCAGCAGTGTAGACCCCCCGGGGAATGAGCAGTTCTTC. Translated, it gives CASSVDPPGNEQFF. The J gene is TRBJ2-1, the V gene TRBV2, with D possibly matching TRBD2 (5 bases). The CDR3 runs 14 residues. Trimming shortened V by 4 bases and J by 7 bases, and 14 bases separated the two germline ends. Germline V gives CDR1 SNHLY, CDR2 FYNNEI.

The chain carries TRBV19 and TRBJ2-7; the match to TRBD1 covers 8 bases. The CDR3 loop spans 15 amino acids. Germline V gives CDR1 LNHDA, CDR2 SQIVND (reference sequence). V gave up 5 bases and J gave up 5 bases; unmatched junction bases: 11. The CDR3 reads CASSSIQGQVHEQYF. The CDR3 DNA reads as TGTGCCAGTAGTTCCATACAGGGACAGGTCCACGAGCAGTACTTC.

V and J are TRBV19 and TRBJ2-1; D remains unclear. The CDR3 runs 12 residues. In germline, CDR1 is LNHDA, CDR2 SQIVND (reference sequence). The ends were cut back, 7 bases at V and 9 bases at J, with 13 bases in the middle. The CDR3 sequence is CASTHKNREQFF. CDR3 nucleotides: TGTGCCAGTACCCACAAGAACCGTGAGCAGTTCTTC.

The chain couples TRBV29-1 to TRBJ2-5; D is undetermined. Between the trimmed V and J ends, which lost 1 base and 2 bases, there was a span of 5 bases. Germline V gene sequence: CDR1 SQVTM, CDR2 ANQGSEA. The CDR3 is 12 residues long. CDR3 DNA sequence: TGCAGCGTTGAAGTGGCACAAGAGACCCAGTACTTC. The encoded protein is CSVEVAQETQYF.

CDR3 sequence reads: CAWSPISGAYEQYF. CDR3 nucleotide sequence: TGTGCCTGGAGCCCAATTAGCGGGGCCTACGAGCAGTACTTC. The chain is built from TRBV30 and TRBJ2-7; 8 bases agree with TRBD2. V was pared by 3 bases and J by 2 bases, with 6 bases of the junction left unmatched. This CDR3 is 14 amino acids long. CDR1 is GTSNPN, CDR2 SVGIG, per germline (reference sequence).

The chain couples TRBV6-6 to TRBJ2-5; perhaps D is TRBD1 or TRBD2 (5 bases each). The CDR3 is 14 residues long. From germline, CDR1 is MNHNY and CDR2 SVGAGI (reference sequence). V was pared by 6 bases and J by 2 bases, with 13 bases between. The DNA of the CDR3 is TGTGCCAGCAGCAGTCCGGGACCTCAAGAGACCCAGTACTTC. Its protein product is CASSSPGPQETQYF.

This sequence joins TRBV6-5 and TRBJ2-1; 8 bases fit TRBD1. Germline CDR1 and CDR2: MNHEY and SVGAGI. J lost 8 bases, V lost 0 bases, and 6 bases had no gene match. The CDR3 loop spans 15 amino acids. The CDR3 sequence: CASSYSRTGWDEQFF. The CDR3 coding sequence is TGTGCCAGCAGTTACTCTAGGACAGGGTGGGATGAGCAGTTCTTC.

V is TRBV7-9 and J is TRBJ1-5; D is unclear. V lost 5 bases and J lost 5, with 10 bases in between. The CDR3 is 13 amino acids. The V gene's germline CDR1 is SEHNR and CDR2 FQNEAQ (reference sequence). CDR3 residues: CASSTGIYQPQHF. DNA for the CDR3: TGTGCCAGCAGCACCGGGATTTATCAGCCCCAGCATTTT.

The chain carries TRBV7-6 and TRBJ2-3; 10 nucleotides line up with TRBD1. After removal of 5 bases from V and 4 bases from J, the junction contained 12 bases not matched to a gene. This CDR3 region has 17 residues. Germline CDR1 is SGHVS and CDR2 is FNYEAQ. CDR3 in amino acids: CASSPRSGDRGPDTQYF. CDR3 DNA sequence: TGTGCCAGCAGCCCCCGCTCCGGGGACAGGGGCCCAGATACGCAGTATTTT.